Listed below are T cell receptor beta chains from one sample, sequenced in a study of identical twins. TCRdb independently ran MiXCR on the 5' RACE reads; one entry per CDR3 protein. The sample lists 450,000 or so distinct CDR3 sequences, 20% to 30% occurring once. This same sample was also part of a study on T cells expressing NK-cell markers.

Material: CD4+ T cells sorted from blood. These receptors all stem from a woman under 30 in good health. Each CDR3 is given with its conserved first and last residue. Each record gives: CDR3 DNA, CDR3 protein, V gene, clone size, D gene, J gene. D genes are given only for firm matches. Clone size is not always given. Where it is, it says once, few, many or a class for expanded clones.

cdr3_nt: TGTGCCATCAGTGCCCTCAACGAGCAGTACTTC
cdr3_aa: CAISALNEQYF
v_call: TRBV10-3
clone_size: -
d_call: -
j_call: TRBJ2-7

cdr3_nt: TGTGCCAGCAGTTTAGAAGCATGGGGAACCGACTACGAGCAGTACTTC
cdr3_aa: CASSLEAWGTDYEQYF
v_call: TRBV12-3/TRBV12-4
clone_size: few
d_call: -
j_call: TRBJ2-7

cdr3_nt: TGCGCCAGCCGGACAGAGGAGTTCTATGGCTACACCTTC
cdr3_aa: CASRTEEFYGYTF
v_call: TRBV5-1
clone_size: -
d_call: -
j_call: TRBJ1-2

cdr3_nt: TGTGCCAGCAGCTTTGGTTGGGAAGAGACCCAGTACTTC
cdr3_aa: CASSFGWEETQYF
v_call: TRBV5-6
clone_size: few
d_call: -
j_call: TRBJ2-5

cdr3_nt: TGTGCCAGCAGCAAGGACAGGGAAGATAAAGCTTTCTTT
cdr3_aa: CASSKDREDKAFF
v_call: TRBV6-1
clone_size: few
d_call: TRBD1
j_call: TRBJ1-1

cdr3_nt: TGTGCCACCGAGGGCTACAATGAGCAGTTCTTC
cdr3_aa: CATEGYNEQFF
v_call: TRBV25-1
clone_size: few
d_call: -
j_call: TRBJ2-1

cdr3_nt: TGCAGTGCTAGAGATGGGGCGGGGGGGTATAATGAGCAGTTCTTC
cdr3_aa: CSARDGAGGYNEQFF
v_call: TRBV20-1
clone_size: many
d_call: TRBD2
j_call: TRBJ2-1

cdr3_nt: TGCAGCGTTGTTACAGGCACTGAAGCTTTCTTT
cdr3_aa: CSVVTGTEAFF
v_call: TRBV29-1
clone_size: -
d_call: -
j_call: TRBJ1-1

cdr3_nt: TGCAGCGTTGAAGATCGTCGGGAGGTAGCAGATACGCAGTATTTT
cdr3_aa: CSVEDRREVADTQYF
v_call: TRBV29-1
clone_size: few
d_call: TRBD2
j_call: TRBJ2-3

cdr3_nt: TGCAGCGGGAAAAGACAGCCCACTGAAGCTTTCTTT
cdr3_aa: CSGKRQPTEAFF
v_call: TRBV29-1
clone_size: -
d_call: -
j_call: TRBJ1-1